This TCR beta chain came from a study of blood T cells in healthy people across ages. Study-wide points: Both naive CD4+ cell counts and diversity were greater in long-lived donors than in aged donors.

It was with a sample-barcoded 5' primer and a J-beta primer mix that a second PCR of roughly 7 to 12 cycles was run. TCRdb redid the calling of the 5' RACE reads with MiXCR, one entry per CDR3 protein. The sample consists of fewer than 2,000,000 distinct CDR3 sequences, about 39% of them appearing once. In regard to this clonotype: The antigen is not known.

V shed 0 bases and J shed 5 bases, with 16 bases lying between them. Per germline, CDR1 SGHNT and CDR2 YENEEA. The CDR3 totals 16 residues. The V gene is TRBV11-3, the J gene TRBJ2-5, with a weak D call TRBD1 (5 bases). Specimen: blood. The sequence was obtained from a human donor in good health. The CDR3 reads CASSLEGEATLETQYF. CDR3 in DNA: TGTGCCAGCAGCTTAGAAGGGGAAGCGACACTGGAGACCCAGTACTTC. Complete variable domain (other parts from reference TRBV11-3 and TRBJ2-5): EAGVVQSPRYKIIEKKQPVAFWCNPISGHNTLYWYLQNLGQGPELLIRYENEEAVDDSQLPKDRFSAERLKGVDSTLKIQPAELGDSAVYLCASSLEGEATLETQYFGPGTRLLVL.